The clone carrying this TCR beta chain was seen repeatedly, ten times or more. Its target is not known. Amplified TCR beta CDR3 regions came from RNA transcripts. An initial round of RT-PCR targeting the TCR CDR3 relied on the HTBI primer set. One entry per CDR3 protein results from TCRdb running MiXCR on the multiplex PCR reads. The sample has 540,000 or so distinct CDR3 sequences, more than 15% seen once. These data originate in a study of T cells in Graves' hyperthyroidism and ophthalmopathy. General observations from the study: Blood also contained most expanded thyroid clonotypes above 0.001.

Clinical symptoms, serum thyroxine and TRAb, thyroid ultrasound and orbital computed tomography together formed the diagnostic basis. Fresh peripheral blood, 7.5 to 10 ml, yielded the PBMCs. Deletions cut 2 bases from V and 0 bases from J, with 10 bases between. This CDR3 is built from 16 residues. The germline CDR1 and CDR2 sequences are SGHAT and FQNNGV. This clonotype originated in a woman in her 30s with Graves' hyperthyroidism. Material for sequencing was blood. This chain uses TRBV11-2 with TRBJ2-2, with no clear D. CDR3 DNA sequence: TGTGCCAGCAGCTTATTTATAGACGCGAACACCGGGGAGCTGTTTTTT. Its protein product is CASSLFIDANTGELFF. Filled out from reference TRBV11-2 and TRBJ2-2, the complete variable domain reads EAGVAQSPRYKIIEKRQSVAFWCNPISGHATLYWYQQILGQGPKLLIQFQNNGVVDDSQLPKDRFSAERLKGVDSTLKIQPAKLEDSAVYLCASSLFIDANTGELFFGEGSRLTVL.